The 2 T cell receptor beta chains listed next were all sequenced from one sample in a study of T cell responses to AZD1222 COVID-19 vaccine. The data were produced by immunoSEQ multiplex PCR, yet TCRdb's version contains in-frame clones alone and is incomplete. This sample has over 65,000 clones, with more than 80% found just once. This material consisted of peripheral blood, taken on day 0 of AZD1222 vaccination. These receptor sequences come from an adult in good health.

This clone appeared once. CDR3 in DNA: TGTGCCAGCAGGTACGGGGCCAACGTCCTGACTTTC. Translation: CASRYGANVLTF. The genes are TRBV12-3 or TRBV12-4 and TRBJ2-6; D is unclear. This CDR3 comprises 12 residues. With 6 bases removed from V and 4 bases from J, the gap between germline ends came to 4 bases.

The chain has TRBV5-1 and TRBJ2-1, with 7 bases matching TRBD1. CDR1 SGHRS and CDR2 YFSETQ come from the germline V gene. The trim removed 0 bases at V and 5 bases at J, leaving 8 bases unmatched. This CDR3 has 16 residues. As DNA, the CDR3 is TGCGCCAGCAGCTTGGCCCCGGGACAGATAGACAATGAGCAGTTCTTC. This encodes CASSLAPGQIDNEQFF.